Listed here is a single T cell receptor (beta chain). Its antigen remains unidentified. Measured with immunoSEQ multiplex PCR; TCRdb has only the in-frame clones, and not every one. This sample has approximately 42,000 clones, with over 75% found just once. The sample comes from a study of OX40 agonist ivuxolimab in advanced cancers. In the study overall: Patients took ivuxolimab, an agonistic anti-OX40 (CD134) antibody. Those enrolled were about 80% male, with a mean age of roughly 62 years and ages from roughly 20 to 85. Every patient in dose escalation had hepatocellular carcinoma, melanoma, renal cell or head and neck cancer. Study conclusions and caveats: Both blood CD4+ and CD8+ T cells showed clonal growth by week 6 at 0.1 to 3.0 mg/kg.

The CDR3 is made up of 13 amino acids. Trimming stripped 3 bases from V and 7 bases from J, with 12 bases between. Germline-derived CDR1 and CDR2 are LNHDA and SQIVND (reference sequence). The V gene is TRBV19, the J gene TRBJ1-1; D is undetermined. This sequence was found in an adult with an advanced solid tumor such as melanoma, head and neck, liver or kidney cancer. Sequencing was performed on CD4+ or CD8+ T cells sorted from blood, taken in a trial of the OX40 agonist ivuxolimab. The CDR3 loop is CASSIFFGREAFF. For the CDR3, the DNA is TGTGCCAGTAGTATTTTTTTCGGCCGTGAAGCTTTCTTT.